A selection of T cell receptor beta chains follows, all from one sample in a study of blood T cell repertoires in COVID-19. Sequenced by immunoSEQ multiplex PCR; TCRdb stores in-frame clones only, minus some. The sample has approximately 290,000 clones, about 89% seen once. Sequencing input: peripheral blood. These receptor sequences come from a man younger than 45 with acute or convalescent COVID-19. Both conserved end residues are part of each CDR3. A D gene is named only where the DNA matches it firmly. Expanded clones get a size class; other rows say once, few or many, or leave the size out.

J gene,D gene,clone size,V gene,CDR3 DNA,CDR3 protein
TRBJ1-4,NA,NA,TRBV4-1,TGCGCCAGCCGCGGGACGGAGTATGAAAAACTGTTTTTT,CASRGTEYEKLFF
TRBJ1-4,NA,NA,TRBV28,TGTGCCAGCAGTTCCCGAGGTGAAAAACTGTTTTTT,CASSSRGEKLFF
TRBJ1-2,TRBD1,NA,TRBV6-1,TGTGCCAGCAGTGAAGACGGCAGGGGGAACTATGGCTACACCTTC,CASSEDGRGNYGYTF
TRBJ2-2,TRBD1,once,TRBV14,TGTGCCACCATGACAGGGCCCACCGGGGAGCTGTTTTTT,CATMTGPTGELFF
TRBJ2-5,TRBD2,NA,TRBV5-1,TGCGCCAGCAGCTTGGCCGGGGGGACGCAACAAGAGACCCAGTACTTC,CASSLAGGTQQETQYF
TRBJ1-1,NA,NA,TRBV29-1,TGCAGCGCCGGGGTGAACACTGAAGCTTTCTTT,CSAGVNTEAFF
TRBJ2-2,NA,NA,TRBV6-5,TGTGCCAGCAGTTACTCACTCCCCGGGGAGCTGTTTTTT,CASSYSLPGELFF
TRBJ1-5,TRBD1,NA,TRBV6-5,TGTGCCAGCAGCCGGGACAGGGCGAGCAATCAGCCCCAGCATTTT,CASSRDRASNQPQHF
TRBJ1-1,NA,NA,TRBV7-9,TGTGCCAGCAGCCCCGAACTCTCGGAAGCTTTCTTT,CASSPELSEAFF
TRBJ2-3,NA,once,TRBV7-9,TGTGCCAGCAGTCCCGTGGCGGGGTGGGGCACAGATACGCAGTATTTT,CASSPVAGWGTDTQYF
TRBJ1-2,NA,NA,TRBV15,TGTGCCACCGGGGGAGGCTATGGCTACACCTTC,CATGGGYGYTF
TRBJ1-2,TRBD1,NA,TRBV5-6,TGTGCCAGCAGCCCCCCGGGACAGCTCTATGGCTACACCTTC,CASSPPGQLYGYTF
TRBJ1-3,NA,NA,TRBV6-5,TGTGCCAGCAGTTTGACACGGCTCTCGAACACCATATATTTT,CASSLTRLSNTIYF
TRBJ2-5,TRBD1,NA,TRBV5-1,TGCGCCAGCAGCTTGAGGGGACAGGGGTACGAGACCCAGTACTTC,CASSLRGQGYETQYF
TRBJ1-1,NA,NA,TRBV6-5,TGTGCCAGCAGCCACAACAGGGCGGCTGAAGCTTTCTTT,CASSHNRAAEAFF
TRBJ1-5,TRBD1,NA,TRBV7-8,TGTGCCAGCAGCTTAGGCCGGACAGGGCCCAATCAGCCCCAGCATTTT,CASSLGRTGPNQPQHF
TRBJ2-4,TRBD1,NA,TRBV6-5,TGTGCCAGCAGGGGGACAGGGGGGAAAAACATTCAGTACTTC,CASRGTGGKNIQYF
TRBJ2-7,TRBD1,NA,TRBV5-1,TGCGCCAGCAGCCCGGGACAGTCGTCCTACGAGCAGTACTTC,CASSPGQSSYEQYF
TRBJ2-4,NA,NA,TRBV6-5,TGTGCCAGCAGACCAGGGGGGACGGCCAAAAACATTCAGTACTTC,CASRPGGTAKNIQYF
TRBJ2-5,NA,NA,TRBV2,TGTGCCAGCAGGGTTCAGGAGACCCAGTACTTC,CASRVQETQYF
TRBJ2-2,NA,few,TRBV5-1,TGCGCCAGCAGCTTGGGGCTACTACCGAACACCGGGGAGCTGTTTTTT,CASSLGLLPNTGELFF
TRBJ1-1,TRBD1,NA,TRBV12-3/TRBV12-4,TGTGCCAGCGGAGGACAGGTGAACACTGAAGCTTTCTTT,CASGGQVNTEAFF
TRBJ1-1,TRBD1,NA,TRBV6-5,TGTGCCAGCAGTTCACTCGACAGGGGGGGTACTGAAGCTTTCTTT,CASSSLDRGGTEAFF
TRBJ1-2,TRBD1,NA,TRBV28,TGTGCCAGCAGTGAACGGACAGGGGTAAACTATGGCTACACCTTC,CASSERTGVNYGYTF
TRBJ2-1,NA,NA,TRBV27,TGTGCCAGCAGTCCCCGCGGTTACAATGAGCAGTTCTTC,CASSPRGYNEQFF
TRBJ2-3,NA,NA,TRBV5-5,TGTGCCAGCAGCTTCTCCGGGGGATATAGCACAGATACGCAGTATTTT,CASSFSGGYSTDTQYF
TRBJ1-6,NA,few,TRBV27,TGTGCCAGCAGGATCGGGGTAGGTTCACCCCTCCACTTT,CASRIGVGSPLHF
TRBJ2-2,NA,NA,TRBV5-5,TGTGCCAGCAGCCTAGAGATCGGTGCCGGGGAGCTGTTTTTT,CASSLEIGAGELFF
TRBJ2-7,NA,NA,TRBV27,TGTGCCAGCAGTTTATTAGGGGATGCCTACGAGCAGTACTTC,CASSLLGDAYEQYF
TRBJ2-3,NA,NA,TRBV27,TGTGCCAGCACCCAGGGGTCAATCACAGATACGCAGTATTTT,CASTQGSITDTQYF
TRBJ2-1,NA,NA,TRBV5-1,TGCGCCAGCAGCTCCCCGGTGAGGGTGCCCTACAATGAGCAGTTCTTC,CASSSPVRVPYNEQFF
TRBJ2-1,TRBD2,NA,TRBV2,TGTGCCAGTACACGGGAGGCCTCCCACTACAATGAGCAGTTCTTC,CASTREASHYNEQFF
TRBJ2-1,NA,few,TRBV6-5,TGTGCCAGCAGTTACGCTGCATCGGAGCCATTCGGTGAGCAGTTCTTC,CASSYAASEPFGEQFF
TRBJ2-3,TRBD2,NA,TRBV7-3,TGTGCCAGCAGCTTAAATGGCGGGAGTGTCACAGATACGCAGTATTTT,CASSLNGGSVTDTQYF
TRBJ1-2,NA,NA,TRBV6-5,TGTGCCAGCAGTTACACAAATACAGGGTCCGGCTACACCTTC,CASSYTNTGSGYTF
TRBJ2-7,NA,few,TRBV20-1,TGCAGTGCTGGACTATACGAGCAGTACTTC,CSAGLYEQYF
TRBJ1-2,TRBD1,NA,TRBV28,TGTGCCAGCAGTTTCTCGACAGGGCTCTATGGCTACACCTTC,CASSFSTGLYGYTF
TRBJ1-1,NA,NA,TRBV3-1/TRBV3-2,TGTGCCAGCAGCAGCAATCCGGGTACTGAAGCTTTCTTT,CASSSNPGTEAFF
TRBJ1-1,NA,NA,TRBV10-3,TGTGCCATCCGGTCCGGGGGTTTAACGCGGGGGGTCACTGAAGCTTTCTTT,CAIRSGGLTRGVTEAFF
TRBJ2-1,TRBD2,NA,TRBV5-1,TGCGCCAGCAGCTTTTCAGCGGGATCTCCCGGGGGGTCCAATGAGCAGTTCTTC,CASSFSAGSPGGSNEQFF
TRBJ1-5,TRBD1,NA,TRBV6-2/TRBV6-3,TGTGCCAGCAGTTATTCGAAGGGGGCCCTCCGACGCAATCAGCCCCAGCATTTT,CASSYSKGALRRNQPQHF
TRBJ2-3,NA,once,TRBV28,TGTGCCAGCAGCCTTACCGGGATTGCAGATACGCAGTATTTT,CASSLTGIADTQYF
TRBJ2-2,NA,NA,TRBV20-1,TGCAGTGCTAGTTCGGGGAGGATCGCCGGGGAGCTGTTTTTT,CSASSGRIAGELFF